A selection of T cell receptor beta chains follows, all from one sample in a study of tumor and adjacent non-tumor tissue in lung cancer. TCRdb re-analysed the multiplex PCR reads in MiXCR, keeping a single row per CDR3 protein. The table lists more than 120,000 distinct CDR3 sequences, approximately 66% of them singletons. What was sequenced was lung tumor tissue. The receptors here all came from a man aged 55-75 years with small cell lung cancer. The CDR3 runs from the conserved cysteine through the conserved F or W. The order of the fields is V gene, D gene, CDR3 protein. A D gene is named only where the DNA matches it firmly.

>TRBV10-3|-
CAISEAGYNEQFF
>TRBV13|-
CASILKADTQYF
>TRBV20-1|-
CSATEPNSSSYEQYF
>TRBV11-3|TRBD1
CASSQHRDRVSTRTNSSLHF
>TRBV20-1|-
CSASISSSYNSPLHF
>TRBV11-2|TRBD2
CAISLAGEIDTRYF
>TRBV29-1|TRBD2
CSVGLAGDTRSGELFF
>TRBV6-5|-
CASRQGRDYGYTF
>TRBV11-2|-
CASSLEGYYELYF
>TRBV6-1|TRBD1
CASNLRGGDQPQHF
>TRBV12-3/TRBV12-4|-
CVSVLGGDKSGYTF
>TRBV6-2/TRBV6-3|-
CASSSGNSYEQYF
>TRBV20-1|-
CNAREHLAEGILAKNIQYF
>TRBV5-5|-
CASSHGLNYEQHF
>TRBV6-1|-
CASSEGGYSTNTQYF
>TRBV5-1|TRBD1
CASTLAGTGSETQYF
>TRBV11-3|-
CASSSDGGLPTGTQYF
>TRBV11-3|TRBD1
CASSLAGQGFYNERFF
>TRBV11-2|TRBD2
CANSLVLAGASGADVLTF
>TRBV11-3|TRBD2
CANSRDYITGELFF
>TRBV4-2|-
CASNQELIVDYDYTF
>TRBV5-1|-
CASSLEFYNEQFF
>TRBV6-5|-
CATRGVGRNTGELFF
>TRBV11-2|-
CSSSLDWDISGVNVLTF
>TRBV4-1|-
CARSPWGAADREQYF
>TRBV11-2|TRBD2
CASSATSGSLLYSYTQYF
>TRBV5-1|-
CASSSATSNEQFF
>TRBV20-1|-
CSASGGWSAYNEQFF
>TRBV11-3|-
CASGLEGGTEALF
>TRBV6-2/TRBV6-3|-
CASSYSRETQYF
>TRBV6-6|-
CASSSGAETQYF
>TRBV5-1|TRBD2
CASSSVGSGSYGDQYF
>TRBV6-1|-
CATPKEGRGTDTQYF
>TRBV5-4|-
CASSLGTEETQYF
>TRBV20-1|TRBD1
CSARELGGTGLYNEQFF
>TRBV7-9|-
CASSPPGKTQYF
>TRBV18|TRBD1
CASSQGQGLNNEQFF
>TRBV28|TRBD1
CASSPPDRSAPQYF
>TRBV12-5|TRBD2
CASGSSGTAYEQHF
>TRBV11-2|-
CASNRVPYEQCF
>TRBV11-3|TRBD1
CASGRDSAETQYF
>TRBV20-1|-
CSARSLADSYEQYF
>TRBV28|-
CASSSGQYYGYTF
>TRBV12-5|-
CASGFGIGAVNTEAFF
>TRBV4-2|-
CASSQADREGDGQYF
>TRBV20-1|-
CSTHSRIGNTVYF
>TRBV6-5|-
CASSTENTGELFF
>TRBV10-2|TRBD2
CANSLLAGGCNEQFF
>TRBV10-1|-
CASSESTRRYNEQFF
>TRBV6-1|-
CASSEGTRRHQPQHF
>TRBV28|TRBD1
CASSSLTGISTYNEQFF
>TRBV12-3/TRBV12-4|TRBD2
CASSELGLAGTDTQYF
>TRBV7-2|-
CATSDRYQPQHF